Listed here is a single T cell receptor beta chain. Its antigen is currently unknown. Germline V gene sequence: CDR1 SGHRS, CDR2 YFSETQ. The CDR3 has 14 amino acids. Trimming shortened V by 4 bases and J by 8 bases, and 18 bases separated the two germline ends. The entry originates in a study of post-analysis software for immune sequencing data. Overall study: Several disease courses (relapsing-remitting, secondary progressive and progressive-relapsing) of multiple sclerosis were included.

TCR beta cDNA libraries had unique molecular identifiers. Yield was about 500,000 cDNA molecules from roughly 0.93 to 9.6 million T cells. TCRdb reprocessed the PCR reads via MiXCR and lists one record per CDR3 protein. There are fewer than 850,000 distinct CDR3 sequences in the sample; roughly 30% occur only once, and around 0.6% lies in the top ten. Study findings and constraints: Clustering by F measure revealed strong co-clustering among samples prepared together in one batch. A few TRBV segments occurring more often in patients than controls included TRBV5-6, TRBV5-1 and TRBV20-1.

The sample was blood. The sequence derives from a girl aged 5 to 17 with multiple sclerosis. The V gene is TRBV5-1, the J gene TRBJ1-2; TRBD1 might be the D (5 bases). The CDR3 nucleotides are TGCGCCAGCAGCGCCGACGGGGGAACGAGGGGCTACACCTTC. Translated: CASSADGGTRGYTF. The whole variable domain, remainder taken from reference TRBV5-1 and TRBJ1-2, is KAGVTQTPRYLIKTRGQQVTLSCSPISGHRSVSWYQQTPGQGLQFLFEYFSETQRNKGNFPGRFSGRQFSNSRSEMNVSTLELGDSALYLCASSADGGTRGYTFGSGTRLTVV.